This T cell receptor beta chain was observed in a study of blood T cell repertoires in COVID-19. Authors' analysis steps: Estimation of nucleated cell counts was performed using reference gene primer amplification. The assay was immunoSEQ multiplex PCR, and TCRdb's table has in-frame clones only and misses some. Clone size and the V and J calls come from that table; the DNA yielded D and trimming. The sample lists a few hundred thousand clones, 80% to 90% occurring once. This clone was seen once. Cohort 3 donors were reported recovered after two negative PCRs, clearance, or symptom resolution. This TCR was recovered from a young woman who had recovered from COVID-19. Sequenced: PBMCs or T cells enriched from blood (not recorded which).

CDR3 nucleotides: TGTGCCAGCAGCTCAGGACTAGCGGCCTACGAGCAGTACTTC. Residues: CASSSGLAAYEQYF. The V gene is TRBV5-6, the J gene TRBJ2-7; TRBD2 agrees at 10 bases. This CDR3 has 14 residues. V dropped 3 bases and J dropped 2; count of bases not matched to a gene: 2. The germline V gene has CDR1 SGHDT and CDR2 YYEEEE.